This T cell receptor (beta chain) was obtained from a study of regulatory T cells in long-lasting Graves disease. Trimming stripped 0 bases from V and 4 bases from J, with 15 bases between. The CDR3 has 16 residues. Germline CDR1 KGHSH, CDR2 LQKENI. Documented time point: newly diagnosed GD, antithyroid drugs for less than 3 months. PBMC RNA served as the TCR library source. Each of the patients was recruited from an endocrinology department situated in Xi'an, China. This clonotype was counted ten times or more. Arm-PCR with iRepertoire HTBI primers amplified the CDR3 regions for these TCR beta libraries. In TCRdb, the multiplex PCR reads were re-called with MiXCR into one record per CDR3 protein. The repertoire consists of more than 350,000 distinct CDR3 sequences, with about 15% occurring once and the leading ten covering 15% to 20%. This sample also appeared in a second study, on T cells in Graves' hyperthyroidism and ophthalmopathy.

The TCR sequence derives from a woman under 40 with Graves disease. The rearrangement joins TRBV18 to TRBJ1-1; no clear D. Source: peripheral blood mononuclear cells (PBMCs), taken at new diagnosis, from a patient treated with antithyroid drugs. The chain's CDR3 is CASSPPRRGTFTEAFF. For the CDR3, the DNA is TGTGCCAGCTCACCACCACGGCGGGGTACCTTCACTGAAGCTTTCTTT.